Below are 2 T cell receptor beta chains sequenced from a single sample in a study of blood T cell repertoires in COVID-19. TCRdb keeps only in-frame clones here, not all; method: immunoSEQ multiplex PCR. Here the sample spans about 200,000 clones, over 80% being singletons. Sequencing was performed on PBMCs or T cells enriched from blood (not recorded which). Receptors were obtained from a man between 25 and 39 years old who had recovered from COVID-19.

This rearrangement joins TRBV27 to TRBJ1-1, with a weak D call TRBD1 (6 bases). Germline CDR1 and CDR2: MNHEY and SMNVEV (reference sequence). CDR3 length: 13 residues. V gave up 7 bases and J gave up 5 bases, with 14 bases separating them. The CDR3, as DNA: TGTGCCAGCACCTCAGGGGATTGGACTGAAGCTTTCTTT. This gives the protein CASTSGDWTEAFF.

CDR3 loop: CATRVGQRRNTIYF. The CDR3 nucleotides are TGTGCCACCCGGGTGGGTCAGCGGAGAAACACCATATATTTT. The genes are TRBV6-5 and TRBJ1-3; D gene ambiguous. V was pared by 10 bases and J by 5 bases, with 18 bases between. Germline V gene data show CDR1 as MNHEY and CDR2 as SVGAGI. The CDR3 extends over 14 amino acids.